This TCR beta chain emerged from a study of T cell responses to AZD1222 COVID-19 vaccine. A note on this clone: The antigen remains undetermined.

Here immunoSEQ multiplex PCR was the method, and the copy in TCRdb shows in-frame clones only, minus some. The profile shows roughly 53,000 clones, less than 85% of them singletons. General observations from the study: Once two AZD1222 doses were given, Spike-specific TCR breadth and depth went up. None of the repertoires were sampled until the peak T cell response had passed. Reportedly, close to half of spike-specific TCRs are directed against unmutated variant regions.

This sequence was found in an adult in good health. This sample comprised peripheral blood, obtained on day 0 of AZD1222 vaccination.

For the CDR3, the DNA is TGTGCCAGCAGGCCCGGGACTAGCTACAATGAGCAGTTCTTC. Amino acids: CASRPGTSYNEQFF. The rearrangement uses TRBV2 and TRBJ2-1; 8 bases match TRBD2. This CDR3 contains 14 residues. The V gene's germline CDR1 is SNHLY and CDR2 FYNNEI. V gave up 6 bases and J gave up 3 bases; unmatched junction bases: 4.